The rows below give T cell receptor beta chains drawn from one sample of a study of CD8+ T cells in alopecia areata. Produced via immunoSEQ multiplex PCR; TCRdb's table is partial and in-frame only. The repertoire consists of tens of thousands of clones, with roughly three fifths occurring once and the leading ten covering 4.5%. Input material: CD4+ Tregs sorted from blood. The receptors stem from a human donor with alopecia areata. Each CDR3 is given with its conserved first and last residue. D genes are given only for firm matches. The size entry is marked missing in some rows and otherwise reads once, few, many or a size class.

TRBV6-5	TRBJ1-2	.	.	TGTGCCAGCAGTAAGGGGATCCTCTACACCTTC	CASSKGILYTF
TRBV28	TRBJ1-6	.	TRBD1	TGTGCCAGCGTGGACAGGGATTATTCACCCCTCCACTTT	CASVDRDYSPLHF
TRBV7-2	TRBJ2-7	.	.	TGTGCCAGCAGCTTAGGTAGGCAGGCCTACGAGCAGTACTTC	CASSLGRQAYEQYF
TRBV4-3	TRBJ2-3	.	.	TGCGCCAGCAGCCATATTGGGCTGGCAGATACGCAGTATTTT	CASSHIGLADTQYF
TRBV28	TRBJ1-2	.	.	TGTGCCAGCAGTTTCCGGTTCTTCTATGGCTACACCTTC	CASSFRFFYGYTF
TRBV6-5	TRBJ2-3	.	.	TGTGCCAGCAGTTACGACCAAAGCGGCACAGATACGCAGTATTTT	CASSYDQSGTDTQYF
TRBV18	TRBJ2-1	.	.	TGTGCCAGCTCACCCCCACAGGGCGCCTATGAGCAGTTCTTC	CASSPPQGAYEQFF
TRBV6-5	TRBJ2-1	.	TRBD2	TGTGCCAGCAGCCGACTAGCGGAGAAGTACAATGAGCAGTTCTTC	CASSRLAEKYNEQFF
TRBV28	TRBJ2-1	medium-sized	TRBD1	TGTGCCAGCAGTTTTCCCCCCCCGGGACAGGGGAGTGTCGATGAGCAGTTCTTC	CASSFPPPGQGSVDEQFF
TRBV7-9	TRBJ2-1	few	TRBD2	TGTGCCAGCAGCCAGCGACTGGGACTAGCGGGCGGGAATGAGCAGTTCTTC	CASSQRLGLAGGNEQFF
TRBV5-6	TRBJ2-7	.	.	TGTGCCAGCAGCTTGGACAACTACGAGCAGTACTTC	CASSLDNYEQYF
TRBV6-5	TRBJ2-1	.	TRBD2	TGTGCCAGCAGTAGAACTAGCGGGGGGGCCTTTGAGCAGTTCTTC	CASSRTSGGAFEQFF
TRBV11-2	TRBJ2-3	.	.	TGTGCCAGCAGCTTTTCGGGCAACACAGATACGCAGTATTTT	CASSFSGNTDTQYF
TRBV5-1	TRBJ2-2	.	.	TGCGCCAGCAGCCTGGGAGGCCGGGAGCTGTTTTTT	CASSLGGRELFF
TRBV25-1	TRBJ2-5	.	TRBD2	TGTGCCAGCAGTGAACCGCCGGGGGGGCAAGAGACCCAGTACTTC	CASSEPPGGQETQYF
TRBV7-2	TRBJ1-6	.	TRBD1	TGTGCCAGCAGCCCGTCCGGGACAGGAAATTCACCCCTCCACTTT	CASSPSGTGNSPLHF
TRBV30	TRBJ2-1	.	TRBD2	TGTGCCTGGGGCAGGGGACTAGCGGGGGGCCGACCTGACCTATGGGAGCAGTTCTTC	CAWGRGLAGGRPDLWEQFF
TRBV4-1	TRBJ2-3	.	.	TGCGCCAGCAGCCAAGAATGGACTAGCACAGATACGCAGTATTTT	CASSQEWTSTDTQYF
TRBV5-1	TRBJ2-1	.	TRBD2	TGCGCCAGCAGCGTCCAGGAAGCGGGGGAGCAGTTCTTC	CASSVQEAGEQFF
TRBV7-2	TRBJ2-7	few	TRBD1	TGTGCCAGCAGCCGTCCGACAGGGGCGAGCGAGCAGTACTTC	CASSRPTGASEQYF
TRBV6-1	TRBJ2-7	.	.	TGTGCCAGCCGTCGTGGAACGTCCTACGAGCAGTACTTC	CASRRGTSYEQYF
TRBV28	TRBJ2-2	few	TRBD1	TGTGCCAGCAGTCCGACAGGGTTGGGCTTCCCGGGGACCAGACCTTTT	CASSPTGLGFPGTRPF
TRBV29-1	TRBJ2-7	few	.	TGCAGCGTTGTTCCGGGTTACGAGCAGTACTTC	CSVVPGYEQYF
TRBV28	TRBJ2-7	.	.	TGTGCCAGCAGTTTAATCAGTTCCTACGAGCAGTACTTC	CASSLISSYEQYF
TRBV30	TRBJ2-7	.	TRBD1	TGTGCCTGGAGTAAGCAGGGGGCCTACGAGCAGTACTTC	CAWSKQGAYEQYF
TRBV6-5	TRBJ2-1	.	TRBD2	TGTGCCAGCAAAAGACTAGCGGGAAACTATGAGCAGTTCTTC	CASKRLAGNYEQFF
TRBV19	TRBJ1-1	.	.	TGTGCCAGTAGTAATGACTACGGGTACACTGAAGCTTTCTTT	CASSNDYGYTEAFF
TRBV29-1	TRBJ2-7	.	.	TGCAGCGTTGTCCAGGGAGGCTACGAGCAGTACTTC	CSVVQGGYEQYF
TRBV5-6	TRBJ2-3	.	.	TGTGCCAGCAGCTTCACAGGCAGAGATACGCAGTATTTT	CASSFTGRDTQYF
TRBV28	TRBJ2-7	.	TRBD1	TGTGCCAGTTCCCACCGGGACAGAGGACGATACGAGCAGTACTTC	CASSHRDRGRYEQYF
TRBV10-3	TRBJ1-1	.	TRBD1	TGTGCCATCAGTGGCTCGGGGACAGGGTTGAACACTGAAGCTTTCTTT	CAISGSGTGLNTEAFF
TRBV9	TRBJ1-5	.	.	TGTGCCAGCAGCCTAGGGAGTACAGCCGGCAATCAGCCCCAGCATTTT	CASSLGSTAGNQPQHF
TRBV7-2	TRBJ2-7	.	.	TGTGCCAGCAGCCGCGCTCCGGGCCTCTCCTACGAGCAGTACTTC	CASSRAPGLSYEQYF
TRBV5-1	TRBJ2-7	.	TRBD2	TGCGCCAGCAGCTTGGCCTCGGCTAGCGGGAGGGCGAGCGAGCAGTACTTC	CASSLASASGRASEQYF
TRBV20-1	TRBJ2-1	once	.	TGCAGTGCTAGCCTTTACAATGAGCAGTTCTTC	CSASLYNEQFF
TRBV30	TRBJ2-3	few	.	TGTGCCTGGTCCTCGGGGCCTACAGATACGCAGTATTTT	CAWSSGPTDTQYF
TRBV2	TRBJ2-3	.	.	TGTGCCAGCTCGCGCAGCAGGGGGAGGACAGATACGCAGTATTTT	CASSRSRGRTDTQYF
TRBV28	TRBJ2-3	.	.	TGTGCCAGAACCCCGGACGGATCCCCTATCTCAGATACGCAGTATTTT	CARTPDGSPISDTQYF
TRBV2	TRBJ2-1	.	TRBD2	TGTGCCAGCACTACTCCTCTAGCGGGGGGCCACAATGAGCAGTTCTTC	CASTTPLAGGHNEQFF
TRBV27	TRBJ2-5	.	.	TGTGCCAGCAGCCCCCGGTCCTACCAAGAGACCCAGTACTTC	CASSPRSYQETQYF
TRBV2	TRBJ2-5	few	.	TGTGCCAGCAGTGACGGATACCAAGAGACCCAGTACTTC	CASSDGYQETQYF
TRBV9	TRBJ2-2	.	TRBD2	TGTGCCAGCAGCGCAGGACTAGCGGAGGCCGGGGAGCTGTTTTTT	CASSAGLAEAGELFF
TRBV7-9	TRBJ1-3	.	.	TGTGCCAGCAGCCCGTACCGGGGGAGGCCGGGGAACACCATATATTTT	CASSPYRGRPGNTIYF
TRBV7-9	TRBJ1-1	once	.	TGTGCCAGCAGCCCCCGTCTCAAGCACACTGAAGCTTTCTTT	CASSPRLKHTEAFF
TRBV28	TRBJ1-5	.	.	TGTGCCAGCAGTTTAACGTTTTTAAATCAGCCCCAGCATTTT	CASSLTFLNQPQHF
TRBV30	TRBJ1-1	.	TRBD1	TGTGCCTGGAGTGACGGACAGGGGATGAACACTGAAGCTTTCTTT	CAWSDGQGMNTEAFF
TRBV5-1	TRBJ1-2	.	.	TGCGCCAGCAGCTTGGGTTCTGGGGACTATGGCTACACCTTC	CASSLGSGDYGYTF
TRBV10-3	TRBJ1-5	few	.	TGTGCCATCAGTTTAGGGGCGCTGCATGGCAATCAGCCCCAGCATTTT	CAISLGALHGNQPQHF
TRBV28	TRBJ2-7	.	.	TGTGCCAGCAGTTTATACAGGATGTTCTCCTACGAGCAGTACTTC	CASSLYRMFSYEQYF